The 5 T cell receptor beta chains presented below share a single source sample, sequenced in a study of blood T cell repertoires in COVID-19. Profiling relied on immunoSEQ multiplex PCR, and the TCRdb table lists in-frame clones only, not all of them. The table lists a few hundred thousand clones, approximately 88% of them singletons. Sequencing used peripheral blood. The receptors originated from a woman between 25 and 40 years old with acute or convalescent COVID-19.

The chain has TRBV5-1 and TRBJ2-5; 16 bases match TRBD2. Germline V CDR1 and CDR2: SGHRS, YFSETQ. J lost 1 base, V lost 4 bases, and 7 bases had no gene match. The CDR3 covers 18 residues. The CDR3 is CASSPGLAGGPLQETQYF. CDR3 in DNA: TGCGCCAGCAGCCCGGGACTAGCGGGAGGGCCACTCCAAGAGACCCAGTACTTC.

This clone turned up a few times. The gene calls are TRBV4-2 and TRBJ1-5; D uncertain. The CDR3 is 16 amino acids. With 0 bases removed from V and 0 bases from J, the gap between germline ends came to 9 bases. The germline V gene has CDR1 LGHNA and CDR2 YNFKEQ. The CDR3 coding sequence is TGTGCCAGCAGCCAAGAGAAGCAGGCTAGCAATCAGCCCCAGCATTTT. It translates to CASSQEKQASNQPQHF.

This CDR3 reads CASRTYRSGANVLTF. The DNA for the CDR3 is TGTGCCAGCAGAACATACAGATCCGGGGCCAACGTCCTGACTTTC. The V and J genes are TRBV6-5 and TRBJ2-6; no definite D call. Germline-derived CDR1 and CDR2 are MNHEY and SVGAGI. The CDR3 length is 15 residues. The V end was cut by 6 bases, the J end by 4 bases, with 13 bases between.

The chain has TRBV21-1 and TRBJ2-5; the table's D gene call, TRBD1, was not cross checked with the DNA. TRBV21-1 is annotated as a pseudogene. This CDR3 contains 16 residues. The CDR3 DNA reads as TGTGCCAGCAGCAAAATATTTGGGCAGGTCCAAGAGACCCAGTACTTC. It codes for CASSKIFGQVQETQYF.

The chain recombines TRBV5-8 with TRBJ1-1; D remains ambiguous. Germline V gene lookup returns CDR1 SGHTS and CDR2 YDEGEE. The CDR3 is made up of 14 amino acids. V was shortened by 3 bases and J by 1 base, with 10 bases between the two germline ends. The CDR3, as DNA: TGTGCCAGCAGCTCCGGACGGGGGAACACTGAAGCTTTCTTT. Its protein product is CASSSGRGNTEAFF. The full variable domain, completed using reference TRBV5-8 and TRBJ1-1, is EAGVTQSPTHLIKTRGQQATLRCSPISGHTSVYWYQQALGLGLQFLLWYDEGEERNRGNFPPRFSGRQFPNYSSELNVNALELEDSALYLCASSSGRGNTEAFFGQGTRLTVV.